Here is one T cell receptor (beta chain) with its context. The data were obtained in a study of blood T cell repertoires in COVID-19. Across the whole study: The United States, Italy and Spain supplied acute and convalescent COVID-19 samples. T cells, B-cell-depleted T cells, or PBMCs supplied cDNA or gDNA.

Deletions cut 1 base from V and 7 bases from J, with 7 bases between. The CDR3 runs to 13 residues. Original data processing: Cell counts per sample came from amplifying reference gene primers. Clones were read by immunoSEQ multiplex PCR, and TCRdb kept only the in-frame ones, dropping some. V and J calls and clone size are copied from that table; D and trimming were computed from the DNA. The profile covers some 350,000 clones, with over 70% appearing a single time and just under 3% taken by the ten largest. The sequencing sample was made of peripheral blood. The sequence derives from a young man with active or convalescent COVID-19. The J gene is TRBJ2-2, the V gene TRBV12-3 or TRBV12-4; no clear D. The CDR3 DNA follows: TGTGCCAGCAGTTTAGTATCCCGCGGGGAGCTGTTTTTT. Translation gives CASSLVSRGELFF.